The next 13 T cell receptor beta chains were all read from a single sample in a study of glioma-infiltrating T cells. The iRepertoire nested amplicon-rescue multiplex PCR amplified TCR alpha and beta CDR3s from RNA. TCRdb recomputed calls from the multiplex PCR reads with MiXCR, one row per CDR3 protein. The sample includes approximately 88,000 distinct CDR3 sequences, around a quarter of them seen just once. The sequenced sample consisted of glioma tissue, nonneoplastic brain tissue, or PBMCs (not recorded which). The receptors originated from a human donor with low-grade glioma or glioblastoma, undergoing nonglioma brain surgery, or in good health (not recorded which).

In its sample, this clonotype was seen a few times. The chain is built from TRBV4-1 and TRBJ1-2, with D tentatively TRBD1 (5 bases). Trimming pared 0 bases from V and 7 bases from J, leaving 21 bases between. The CDR3 is made up of 17 amino acids. Looked up from germline, CDR1 is MGHRA and CDR2 is YSYEKL. The chain's CDR3 is CASSQDTPTGRIFGYTF. The DNA for the CDR3 is TGCGCCAGCAGCCAAGATACCCCCACAGGTCGGATATTTGGCTACACCTTC.

The chain joins TRBV20-1 to TRBJ1-1, with 10 bases lining up with TRBD1. V shed 6 bases, J shed 8 bases, and the junction held 9 bases outside the gene matches. This CDR3 spans 13 amino acids. The V gene's germline CDR1 is DFQATT and CDR2 SNEGSKA (reference sequence). The CDR3 bases are TGCAGTGCCCGCCCGGGACAGGGGTGCGAAGCTTTCTTT. Its protein product is CSARPGQGCEAFF.

This clonotype was seen at least ten times. This chain uses TRBV18 with TRBJ2-7, with D tentatively TRBD2 (6 bases). The V end was cut by 6 bases, the J end by 5 bases, with 14 bases between. This CDR3 comprises 13 residues. Germline CDR1 reads KGHSH; CDR2 reads LQKENI. This chain's CDR3 is CASSHGGIHEQYF. The CDR3 DNA follows: TGTGCCAGCTCCCACGGGGGTATCCACGAGCAGTACTTC.

The sample holds one count of this clonotype. The junction does not match germline at one end; this may be a read error. The chain couples TRBV4-1 to TRBJ2-5; D is uncertain. This CDR3 is built from 15 residues. Germline V lookup: CDR1 MGHRA, CDR2 YSYEKL. CDR3 sequence reads: CTSSHLSTAQETQYF. CDR3 DNA: TGCACCAGCAGCCATCTCTCTACAGCCCAAGAGACCCAGTACTTC.

Note on this clonotype: At one boundary the junction diverges from the germline segment, which might be a read error. V gene TRBV5-4 combines with J gene TRBJ2-5; the D gene is possibly TRBD2 (5 bases). Germline assignment: CDR1 SGHNT and CDR2 YYREEE (reference sequence). CDR3 length equals 14 residues. CDR3 sequence: CASSFMAAGEIQYF. CDR3 DNA sequence: TGTGCCAGCAGCTTTATGGCGGCTGGGGAGATCCAGTACTTC.

Of note for this clonotype: One end of the junction does not line up with germline, which may come from a read error. V gene TRBV6-2 or TRBV6-3 combines with J gene TRBJ2-1; TRBD2 aligns across 7 bases. CDR1 MNHEY and CDR2 SVGEGT come from the germline V gene. CDR3 length: 14 amino acids. The CDR3 region has the DNA TGTGCCAACAACCTAGCGGTGCCCAACAATGAGAAGTTCTTC. Translated: CANNLAVPNNEKFF.

V is TRBV4-2 and J is TRBJ2-1, with D possibly matching TRBD1 (6 bases). The CDR3 is 16 amino acids. Trimming shortened V by 3 bases and J by 7 bases, and 19 bases separated the two germline ends. Germline CDR1 LGHNA, CDR2 YNFKEQ. This CDR3 reads CASSHDPAMRGNEQFF. The CDR3 DNA follows: TGTGCCAGCAGCCATGATCCAGCCATGAGGGGGAATGAGCAGTTCTTC.

This clonotype was recorded at least ten times. The chain links TRBV18 to TRBJ2-7; tentatively, D is TRBD1 (5 bases). The germline gives CDR1 KGHSH, CDR2 LQKENI. CDR3 length: 13 residues. V shed 3 bases and J shed 4 bases, with 10 bases lying between them. DNA for the CDR3: TGTGCCAGCTCACCGGACATGGGGTACGAGCAGTACTTC. This sequence encodes CASSPDMGYEQYF.

This clonotype was detected many times. The chain recombines TRBV7-2 with TRBJ1-4; unclear D gene. V shed 5 bases and J shed 8 bases, with 12 bases lying between them. There are 13 residues in the CDR3. Germline assignment: CDR1 SGHTA and CDR2 FQGNSA. The CDR3 DNA reads TGTGCCAGCAGCCTCGGATCTGGGGAAAAACTGTTTTTT. This translates into CASSLGSGEKLFF.

In this sample, this clonotype turned up many times. V usage is TRBV2 and J usage is TRBJ2-1; D gene unclear. V lost 6 bases and J 8 bases, leaving 11 bases between the germline ends. The CDR3 is 12 residues long. Germline V gene data show CDR1 as SNHLY and CDR2 as FYNNEI. CDR3 sequence reads: CASRAFEDEQFF. CDR3 DNA: TGTGCCAGCAGAGCCTTCGAGGATGAGCAGTTCTTC.

This clonotype came up a few times. V is TRBV4-2 and J is TRBJ2-1, with D unresolved. There are 12 residues in the CDR3. The germline V gene encodes CDR1 LGHNA and CDR2 YNFKEQ. The V gene lost 0 bases and the J gene lost 5 bases, with 2 bases spanning the gap. The CDR3, as DNA: TGTGCCAGCAGCCAAGACAACAATGAGCAGTTCTTC. Translation gives CASSQDNNEQFF.

Details on this clonotype: A clone one base away is much larger, so this may be a read error. The V call is TRBV29-1, the J call TRBJ1-3; D ambiguous. The CDR3 is 13 residues long. Trimming took 4 bases from V and 7 from J, leaving 14 bases between them. Germline V gives CDR1 SQVTM, CDR2 ANQGSEA. Written as DNA, the CDR3 is TGCAGCGTTGGACCTTTGGGTACGAACACCATATATTTT. Translated, it gives CSVGPLGTNTIYF. Full variable domain (rest looked up from reference TRBV29-1 and TRBJ1-3): SAVISQKPSRDICQRGTSLTIQCQVDSQVTMMFWYRQQPGQSLTLIATANQGSEATYESGFVIDKFPISRPNLTFSTLTVSNMSPEDSSIYLCSVGPLGTNTIYFGEGSWLTVV.

In its sample, this clonotype was seen many times. This chain joins TRBV27 and TRBJ1-1; weak D call: TRBD1 (5 bases). Germline CDR1 is MNHEY and CDR2 is SMNVEV (reference sequence). V was cut by 1 base and J by 7 bases, with 13 bases left in between. CDR3 length: 14 residues. The CDR3 bases are TGTGCCAGCAGTTTATATCAGGGAAGTATTGAAGCTTTCTTT. The encoded protein is CASSLYQGSIEAFF.